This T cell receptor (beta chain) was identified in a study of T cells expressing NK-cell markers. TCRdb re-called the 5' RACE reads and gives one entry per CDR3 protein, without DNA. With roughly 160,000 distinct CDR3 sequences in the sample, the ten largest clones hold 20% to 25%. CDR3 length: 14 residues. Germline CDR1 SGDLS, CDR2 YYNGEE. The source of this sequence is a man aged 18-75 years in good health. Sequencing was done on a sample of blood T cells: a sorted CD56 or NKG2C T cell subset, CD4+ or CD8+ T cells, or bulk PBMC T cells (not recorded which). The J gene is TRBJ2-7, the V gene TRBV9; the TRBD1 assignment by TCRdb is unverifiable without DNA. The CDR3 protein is CASSVESRGLEQYF.